In its sample, the clone carrying this T cell receptor beta chain was seen once. Measured with immunoSEQ multiplex PCR; TCRdb has only the in-frame clones, and not every one. Among 150,000 to 180,000 clones, about 88% were seen once, and the ten largest hold 20% to 25%. V shed 4 bases, J shed 14 bases, and the junction held 6 bases outside the gene matches. The CDR3 totals 12 residues. Germline V gene lookup returns CDR1 SGHRS and CDR2 YFSETQ. The entry originates in a study of cytomegalovirus exposure and HLA in healthy donors. The sample comprised PBMCs. The TCR originated in a man aged 18 to 35 in good health and CMV-seropositive. The V call is TRBV5-1, the J call TRBJ1-6; TRBD1 matches at 7 bases. CDR3 in DNA: TGCGCCAGCAGCGCCGAGGGGGCGACCCTCCACTTT. Amino acids: CASSAEGATLHF.